These T cell receptor beta chains were read from a single sample in a study of Ad26.COV2.S vaccination and SARS-CoV-2 variants. TCRdb's copy holds only in-frame clones and misses some; the assay was immunoSEQ multiplex PCR. The sample lists about 94,000 clones; approximately 77% were seen once. The sample here was peripheral blood, taken after recovery from COVID-19. These receptors were collected from a human donor who had recovered from COVID-19. CDR3s include the opening cysteine and the closing phenylalanine or tryptophan. The D gene is left open where the match is weak. Some rows mark clone size as missing; the rest say once, few, many or name a class of expanded clone.

TRBV29-1	.	TRBD1	10	TRBJ1-2	TGCAGCGTGGACAGGGACGGCTACACCTTC	CSVDRDGYTF
TRBV12-3/TRBV12-4	.	.	13	TRBJ2-5	TGTGCCAGCAGTTTAGGAGGCCAAGAGACCCAGTACTTC	CASSLGGQETQYF
TRBV10-2	.	TRBD2	13	TRBJ2-5	TGCGCCAGCAGCGGGACTATACAAGAGACCCAGTACTTC	CASSGTIQETQYF
TRBV6-5	.	.	13	TRBJ2-1	TGTGCCATCACCGGGACGGGACACAATGAGCAGTTCTTC	CAITGTGHNEQFF
TRBV27	.	.	13	TRBJ2-6	TGTGCCAGCAGCCCCTCTGGGGCCAACGTCCTGACTTTC	CASSPSGANVLTF
TRBV29-1	.	TRBD2	14	TRBJ2-1	TGCAGCGTGGATCGACTAGCGGGAGAGGGTGAGCAGTTCTTC	CSVDRLAGEGEQFF
TRBV2	.	.	15	TRBJ1-5	TGTGCCAGCAGTGTGTGGAGGGAGAGCAATCAGCCCCAGCATTTT	CASSVWRESNQPQHF
TRBV28	few	.	16	TRBJ1-5	TGTGCCAGCAGTTTTTACCGATCTGGAAGCAATCAGCCCCAGCATTTT	CASSFYRSGSNQPQHF
TRBV4-1	.	.	16	TRBJ1-6	TGCGCCAGCACGCCGGGAACCCTCTCCTATAATTCACCCCTCCACTTT	CASTPGTLSYNSPLHF
TRBV27	.	.	15	TRBJ1-1	TGTGCCAGCAGTCTCCGGGTCGGGGGAGGCACTGAAGCTTTCTTT	CASSLRVGGGTEAFF
TRBV19	.	TRBD1	16	TRBJ1-5	TGTGCCAGTAGTGCCCAACAGGGGGCCGGGCGACAGCCCCAGCATTTT	CASSAQQGAGRQPQHF
TRBV4-1	.	.	16	TRBJ2-3	TGCGCCAGCAGCCAGGAACCAGGGTGGGGGGCAGATACGCAGTATTTT	CASSQEPGWGADTQYF
TRBV7-9	.	.	14	TRBJ2-2	TGTGCCAGCAGCTTAAGGGGCTTTACCGGGGAGCTGTTTTTT	CASSLRGFTGELFF
TRBV19	once	TRBD2	17	TRBJ2-3	TGTGCCAGTACCATTAGCGGGAGATCAACGGCTACAGATACGCAGTATTTT	CASTISGRSTATDTQYF
TRBV18	.	TRBD1	19	TRBJ2-5	TGTGCCAGCTCATCTTGGGCCCCCTCGACAGGGGGGGACCAAGAGACCCAGTACTTC	CASSSWAPSTGGDQETQYF
TRBV28	once	TRBD1	16	TRBJ1-5	TGTGCCAGCAAGTTTGCCGGGACAGGGGGCAATCAGCCCCAGCATTTT	CASKFAGTGGNQPQHF
TRBV5-8	.	TRBD2	15	TRBJ2-7	TGTGCCAGCAGCTTGGGGGACGGGAGGCCCTACGAGCAGTACTTC	CASSLGDGRPYEQYF
TRBV7-2	.	TRBD1	15	TRBJ2-7	TGTGCTAGCAGCCTTCCCGGCAGGGGGAAGAACGAGCAGTACTTC	CASSLPGRGKNEQYF
TRBV7-8	.	.	16	TRBJ2-1	TGTGCCAGCAGCTTAGTAGGTAGCGGACCCTACAATGAGCAGTTCTTC	CASSLVGSGPYNEQFF
TRBV5-1	.	.	12	TRBJ2-1	TGCGCCAGCAGCCTAAATTACAATGAGCAGTTCTTC	CASSLNYNEQFF
TRBV7-2	.	.	15	TRBJ2-7	TGTGCCAGCAGCCTTATCCCGGGATCCTATTACGAGCAGTACTTC	CASSLIPGSYYEQYF
TRBV9	.	TRBD2	17	TRBJ2-1	TGTGCCAGCAGCGTAGACCTACTCGCGGGAGCTTACAATGAGCAGTTCTTC	CASSVDLLAGAYNEQFF
TRBV28	.	.	14	TRBJ2-5	TGTGCCAGCAGTTTGGTAGGCCTCCAAGAGACCCAGTACTTC	CASSLVGLQETQYF
TRBV4-2	.	.	17	TRBJ2-4	TGTGCCAGCAGCCAAGATGACTACGGATTGGCCAAAAACATTCAGTACTTC	CASSQDDYGLAKNIQYF
TRBV5-4	.	.	15	TRBJ2-1	TGTGCCAGCAGCTTAATTGAGAGCTCCTACAATGAGCAGTTCTTC	CASSLIESSYNEQFF
TRBV20-1	once	TRBD1	8	TRBJ1-2	TGCACCATAGGGGGCTCCACCTTC	CTIGGSTF
TRBV5-1	.	.	12	TRBJ1-2	TGCGCCAGCAGCTGGGGGGAGGCCGGCTACACCTTC	CASSWGEAGYTF
TRBV5-6	once	.	16	TRBJ2-2	TGTGCCAGCAGCTTGGTATGGACTTCGAACACCGGGGAGCTGTTTTTT	CASSLVWTSNTGELFF
TRBV7-2	.	.	13	TRBJ2-7	TGTGCCAGCAGCGTACAAGGGTCGCTCGAGCAGTACTTC	CASSVQGSLEQYF